The rows below give T cell receptor beta chains drawn from one sample of a study of blood T cell repertoires in COVID-19. Sequencing was performed with immunoSEQ multiplex PCR; in TCRdb, only in-frame clones are kept and a portion is missing. This table holds 300,000 to 400,000 clones, about nine tenths found once. What was sequenced was peripheral blood. The origin of the receptors is a woman aged 45-60 years with COVID-19, enrolled during active disease. Both conserved end residues are part of each CDR3. Each record gives: J gene, D gene, clone size, V gene, CDR3 length, CDR3 DNA, CDR3 protein. The D gene is left open where the match is weak. Not all rows give a size; the values are once, few, many and, for expanded clones, a class.

j_gene: TRBJ2-6; d_gene: NA; abundance: NA; v_gene: TRBV21-1; len: 16; CDR3nt: TGTGCCAGCAGCAAACCTATAAGCTCTGGGGCCAACGTCCTGACTTTC; CDR3aa: CASSKPISSGANVLTF
j_gene: TRBJ2-1; d_gene: NA; abundance: once; v_gene: TRBV7-8; len: 15; CDR3nt: TGTGCCAGCAGCTTAGCACGCGGGGCCTACAATGAGCAGTTCTTC; CDR3aa: CASSLARGAYNEQFF
j_gene: TRBJ1-1; d_gene: TRBD1; abundance: NA; v_gene: TRBV19; len: 14; CDR3nt: TGTGCCAGTGGGCATAGGGGGCGAATCACTGAAGCTTTCTTT; CDR3aa: CASGHRGRITEAFF
j_gene: TRBJ2-3; d_gene: TRBD1; abundance: NA; v_gene: TRBV13; len: 15; CDR3nt: TGTGCCAGCCACCCGGGGACAGGGGGCACAGATACGCAGTATTTT; CDR3aa: CASHPGTGGTDTQYF
j_gene: TRBJ2-1; d_gene: TRBD2; abundance: NA; v_gene: TRBV29-1; len: 14; CDR3nt: TGCAGCGCGTGGGGTAGCGGGGTTTACAATGAGCAGTTCTTC; CDR3aa: CSAWGSGVYNEQFF
j_gene: TRBJ2-1; d_gene: TRBD2; abundance: once; v_gene: TRBV6-2/TRBV6-3; len: 16; CDR3nt: TGTGCCAGCAGCTCCCTCTCAGCGGGGGCCTACAATGAGCAGTTCTTC; CDR3aa: CASSSLSAGAYNEQFF
j_gene: TRBJ2-5; d_gene: NA; abundance: NA; v_gene: TRBV24-1; len: 13; CDR3nt: TGTGCCACCAGTGGGACTCCCCAAGAGACCCAGTACTTC; CDR3aa: CATSGTPQETQYF
j_gene: TRBJ2-7; d_gene: TRBD1; abundance: NA; v_gene: TRBV19; len: 16; CDR3nt: TGTGCCAGTAGTATATTTGGTGGGACAGGGTCCTACGAGCAGTACTTC; CDR3aa: CASSIFGGTGSYEQYF
j_gene: TRBJ1-1; d_gene: TRBD1; abundance: NA; v_gene: TRBV25-1; len: 16; CDR3nt: TGTGCCAGCAGTGAACCGGGACAGGGCCCGAACACTGAAGCTTTCTTT; CDR3aa: CASSEPGQGPNTEAFF
j_gene: TRBJ2-5; d_gene: TRBD1; abundance: NA; v_gene: TRBV7-7; len: 15; CDR3nt: TGTGCTAGCAGCCCCGGGACAGAACCGGGGGAGACCCAGTACTTC; CDR3aa: CASSPGTEPGETQYF
j_gene: TRBJ1-3; d_gene: TRBD1; abundance: NA; v_gene: TRBV19; len: 14; CDR3nt: TGTGCCAGTAGTATCAGGGGGATTGGTTCCACCATATATTTT; CDR3aa: CASSIRGIGSTIYF
j_gene: TRBJ2-1; d_gene: NA; abundance: NA; v_gene: TRBV4-1; len: 13; CDR3nt: TGCGCCAGCAGCCCGACAGTGAACAATGAGCAGTTCTTC; CDR3aa: CASSPTVNNEQFF
j_gene: TRBJ1-5; d_gene: NA; abundance: NA; v_gene: TRBV30; len: 12; CDR3nt: TGTGCCTGGACAGGGGTCGGGCAGCCCCAGCATTTT; CDR3aa: CAWTGVGQPQHF
j_gene: TRBJ1-1; d_gene: TRBD1; abundance: NA; v_gene: TRBV9; len: 13; CDR3nt: TGTGCCAGCAGTATGACAGGGCACACTGAAGCTTTCTTT; CDR3aa: CASSMTGHTEAFF
j_gene: TRBJ2-1; d_gene: NA; abundance: NA; v_gene: TRBV29-1; len: 15; CDR3nt: TGCAGCGTTGAAGGGGCCCAAGTTGGGTACAATGAGCAGTTCTTC; CDR3aa: CSVEGAQVGYNEQFF
j_gene: TRBJ1-2; d_gene: TRBD1; abundance: NA; v_gene: TRBV5-5; len: 16; CDR3nt: TGTGCCAGCAGCTTGGGGCCGGGACAGGGGAACTATGGCTACACCTTC; CDR3aa: CASSLGPGQGNYGYTF
j_gene: TRBJ2-3; d_gene: TRBD2; abundance: NA; v_gene: TRBV7-3; len: 15; CDR3nt: TGTGCCAGCAGCTCGTTAGCGGGAGGGCCAGGGACGCAGTATTTT; CDR3aa: CASSSLAGGPGTQYF
j_gene: TRBJ1-3; d_gene: TRBD1; abundance: NA; v_gene: TRBV5-8; len: 17; CDR3nt: TGTGCCAGCACCCGAAGGACAGGGACTCACTCTGGAAACACCATATATTTT; CDR3aa: CASTRRTGTHSGNTIYF
j_gene: TRBJ2-7; d_gene: NA; abundance: NA; v_gene: TRBV24-1; len: 16; CDR3nt: TGTGCCACCAGTGAAGCTACTAGCCTCGGGAGCCGGGAGCAGTACTTC; CDR3aa: CATSEATSLGSREQYF
j_gene: TRBJ1-1; d_gene: NA; abundance: NA; v_gene: TRBV21-1; len: 15; CDR3nt: TGTGCCAGCAGCCCCGGGGGGGCCTGGAACACTGAAGCTTTCTTT; CDR3aa: CASSPGGAWNTEAFF
j_gene: TRBJ1-6; d_gene: NA; abundance: NA; v_gene: TRBV19; len: 15; CDR3nt: TGTGCCAGTAGTATTGCTGGGGGCGGGAGTTCACCCCTCCACTTT; CDR3aa: CASSIAGGGSSPLHF
j_gene: TRBJ2-7; d_gene: TRBD1; abundance: once; v_gene: TRBV4-1; len: 16; CDR3nt: TGCGCCAGCAGCCACAACCTCCGGGACAGCTCCTACGAGCAGTACTTC; CDR3aa: CASSHNLRDSSYEQYF
j_gene: TRBJ1-2; d_gene: NA; abundance: many; v_gene: TRBV6-5; len: 13; CDR3nt: TGTGCCAGCAGTTACGACAACTACTATGGCTACACCTTC; CDR3aa: CASSYDNYYGYTF
j_gene: TRBJ1-5; d_gene: TRBD1; abundance: NA; v_gene: TRBV27; len: 14; CDR3nt: TGTGCCAGCAGTTTAAGGACAGGGCGTCAGCCCCAGCATTTT; CDR3aa: CASSLRTGRQPQHF
j_gene: TRBJ1-4; d_gene: NA; abundance: few; v_gene: TRBV7-2; len: 15; CDR3nt: TGTGCCAGCAACCCTAGTGGCCTAGGTAGTGAAAAACTGTTTTTT; CDR3aa: CASNPSGLGSEKLFF
j_gene: TRBJ2-7; d_gene: TRBD2; abundance: NA; v_gene: TRBV27; len: 12; CDR3nt: TGTGCCAGCACCCCCCGGGGAGGGGAGCAGTACTTC; CDR3aa: CASTPRGGEQYF
j_gene: TRBJ2-1; d_gene: TRBD1; abundance: NA; v_gene: TRBV18; len: 15; CDR3nt: TGTGCCAGCACTGCGGGACAGGGGTCCTACAATGAGCAGTTCTTC; CDR3aa: CASTAGQGSYNEQFF
j_gene: TRBJ1-4; d_gene: NA; abundance: NA; v_gene: TRBV11-2; len: 14; CDR3nt: TGTGCCAGCAGCTTGGGGGGGTTTAATGAAAAACTGTTTTTT; CDR3aa: CASSLGGFNEKLFF
j_gene: TRBJ1-1; d_gene: TRBD1; abundance: NA; v_gene: TRBV5-6; len: 19; CDR3nt: TGTGCCAGCAGCCCTCGACAGGGGGCGAGTTTACCGAGGAGGACTGAAGCTTTCTTT; CDR3aa: CASSPRQGASLPRRTEAFF
j_gene: TRBJ2-3; d_gene: TRBD2; abundance: NA; v_gene: TRBV9; len: 15; CDR3nt: TGTGCCAGCAGCGTAGATGCGGGAGGGCCGGGTACGCAGTATTTT; CDR3aa: CASSVDAGGPGTQYF
j_gene: TRBJ1-5; d_gene: NA; abundance: few; v_gene: TRBV30; len: 13; CDR3nt: TGTGCCTGGAGGTTCGGGGGGAGGCAGCCCCAGCATTTT; CDR3aa: CAWRFGGRQPQHF
j_gene: TRBJ2-1; d_gene: TRBD1; abundance: NA; v_gene: TRBV19; len: 14; CDR3nt: TGTGCCAGTAGCCTTCGGACAGGGAGCAATGAGCAGTTCTTC; CDR3aa: CASSLRTGSNEQFF
j_gene: TRBJ2-3; d_gene: NA; abundance: NA; v_gene: TRBV2; len: 16; CDR3nt: TGTGCCAGCAGTGACCGGGAACAAGCTAGCACAGATACGCAGTATTTT; CDR3aa: CASSDREQASTDTQYF
j_gene: TRBJ2-5; d_gene: TRBD2; abundance: NA; v_gene: TRBV19; len: 17; CDR3nt: TGTGCCAGTAGTATAGTAGGGCTAGCGGGACTCCAAGAGACCCAGTACTTC; CDR3aa: CASSIVGLAGLQETQYF
j_gene: TRBJ1-2; d_gene: TRBD1; abundance: NA; v_gene: TRBV10-3; len: 13; CDR3nt: TGTGCCACCCAAGTCGGGACAGCCTATGGCTACACCTTC; CDR3aa: CATQVGTAYGYTF
j_gene: TRBJ2-2; d_gene: TRBD2; abundance: NA; v_gene: TRBV30; len: 16; CDR3nt: TGTGCCTGGATCAAAAATGCGGGAGGGCTCACCGGGGAGCTGTTTTTT; CDR3aa: CAWIKNAGGLTGELFF
j_gene: TRBJ2-2; d_gene: NA; abundance: few; v_gene: TRBV29-1; len: 13; CDR3nt: TGCAGCGCAAGTCCGGGGAACACCGGGGAGCTGTTTTTT; CDR3aa: CSASPGNTGELFF
j_gene: TRBJ2-3; d_gene: TRBD2; abundance: once; v_gene: TRBV29-1; len: 14; CDR3nt: TGCAGCGTCGTACTAGCGGGAGTTCAGTATACGCAGTATTTT; CDR3aa: CSVVLAGVQYTQYF